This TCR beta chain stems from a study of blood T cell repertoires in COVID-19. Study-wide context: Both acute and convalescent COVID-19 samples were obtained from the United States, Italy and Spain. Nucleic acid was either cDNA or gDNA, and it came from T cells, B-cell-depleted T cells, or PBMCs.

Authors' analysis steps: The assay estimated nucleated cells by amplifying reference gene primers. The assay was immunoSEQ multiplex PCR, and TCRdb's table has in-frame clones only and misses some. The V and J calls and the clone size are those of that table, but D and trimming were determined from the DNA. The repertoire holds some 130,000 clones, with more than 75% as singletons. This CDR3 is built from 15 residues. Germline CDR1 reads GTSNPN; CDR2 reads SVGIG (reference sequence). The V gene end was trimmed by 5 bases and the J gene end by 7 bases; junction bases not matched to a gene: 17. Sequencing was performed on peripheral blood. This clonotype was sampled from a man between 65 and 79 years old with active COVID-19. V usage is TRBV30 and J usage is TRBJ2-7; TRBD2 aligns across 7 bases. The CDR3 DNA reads TGTGCCTGGGCGCTGGGGGGGAGCACGACGGGAGAGCAGTACTTC. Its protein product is CAWALGGSTTGEQYF. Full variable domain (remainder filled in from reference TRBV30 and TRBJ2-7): SQTIHQWPATLVQPVGSPLSLECTVEGTSNPNLYWYRQAAGRGLQLLFYSVGIGQISSEVPQNLSASRPQDRQFILSSKKLLLSDSGFYLCAWALGGSTTGEQYFGPGTRLTVT.